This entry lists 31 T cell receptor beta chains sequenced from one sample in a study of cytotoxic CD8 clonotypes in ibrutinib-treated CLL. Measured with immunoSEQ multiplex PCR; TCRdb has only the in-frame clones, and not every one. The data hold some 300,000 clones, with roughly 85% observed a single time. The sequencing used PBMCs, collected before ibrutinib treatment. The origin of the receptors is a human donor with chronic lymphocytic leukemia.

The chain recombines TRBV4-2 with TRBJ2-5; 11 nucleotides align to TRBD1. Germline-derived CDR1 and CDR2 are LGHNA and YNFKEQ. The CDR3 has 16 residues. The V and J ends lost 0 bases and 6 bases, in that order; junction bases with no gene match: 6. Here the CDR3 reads CASSQDDRTGGKTQYF. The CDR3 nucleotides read TGTGCCAGCAGCCAAGACGATAGGACAGGGGGCAAGACCCAGTACTTC.

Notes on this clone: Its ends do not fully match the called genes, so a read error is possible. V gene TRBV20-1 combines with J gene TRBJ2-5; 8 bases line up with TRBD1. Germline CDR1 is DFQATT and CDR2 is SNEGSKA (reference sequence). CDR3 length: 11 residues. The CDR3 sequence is CSALDRESWNF. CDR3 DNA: TGCAGTGCTTTGGACAGGGAGTCTTGGAACTTC.

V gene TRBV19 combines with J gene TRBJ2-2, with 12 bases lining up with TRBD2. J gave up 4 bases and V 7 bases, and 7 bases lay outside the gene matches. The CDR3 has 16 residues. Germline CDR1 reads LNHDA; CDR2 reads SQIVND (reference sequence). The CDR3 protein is CASTRLAGVSTGELFF. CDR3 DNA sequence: TGTGCCAGTACCCGACTAGCGGGAGTGAGCACCGGGGAGCTGTTTTTT.

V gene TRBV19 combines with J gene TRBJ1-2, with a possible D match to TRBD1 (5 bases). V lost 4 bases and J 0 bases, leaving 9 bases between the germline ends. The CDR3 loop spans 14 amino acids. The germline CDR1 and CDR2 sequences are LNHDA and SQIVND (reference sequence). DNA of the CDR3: TGTGCCAGTAGTACGGACACGGCTAACTATGGCTACACCTTC. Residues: CASSTDTANYGYTF.

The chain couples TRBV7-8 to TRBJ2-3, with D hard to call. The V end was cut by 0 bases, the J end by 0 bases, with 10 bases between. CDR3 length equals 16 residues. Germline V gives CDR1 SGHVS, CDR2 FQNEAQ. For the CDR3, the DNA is TGTGCCAGCAGCTTAGCGACTCGGTTTAGCACAGATACGCAGTATTTT. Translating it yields CASSLATRFSTDTQYF.

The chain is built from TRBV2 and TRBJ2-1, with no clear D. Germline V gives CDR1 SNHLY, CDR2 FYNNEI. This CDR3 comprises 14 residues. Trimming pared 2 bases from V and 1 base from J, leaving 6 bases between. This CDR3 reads CASSERVSYNEQFF. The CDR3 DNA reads TGTGCCAGCAGTGAAAGGGTATCCTACAATGAGCAGTTCTTC.

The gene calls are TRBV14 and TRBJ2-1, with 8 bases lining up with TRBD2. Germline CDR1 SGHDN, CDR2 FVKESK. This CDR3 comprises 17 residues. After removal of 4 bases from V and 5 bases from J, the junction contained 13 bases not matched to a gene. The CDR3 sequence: CASSLGFGLAGNNEQFF. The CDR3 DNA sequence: TGTGCCAGCAGCCTCGGGTTTGGATTAGCGGGAAACAATGAGCAGTTCTTC. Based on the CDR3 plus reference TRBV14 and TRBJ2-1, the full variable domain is EAGVTQFPSHSVIEKGQTVTLRCDPISGHDNLYWYRRVMGKEIKFLLHFVKESKQDESGMPNNRFLAERTGGTYSTLKVQPAELEDSGVYFCASSLGFGLAGNNEQFFGPGTRLTVL.

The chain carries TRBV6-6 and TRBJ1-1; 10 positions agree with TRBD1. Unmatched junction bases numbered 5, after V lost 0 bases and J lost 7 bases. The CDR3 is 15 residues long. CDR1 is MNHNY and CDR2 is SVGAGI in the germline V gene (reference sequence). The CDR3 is CASSYSDRGIGEAFF. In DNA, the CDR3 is TGTGCCAGCAGTTACTCGGACAGGGGGATCGGTGAAGCTTTCTTT.

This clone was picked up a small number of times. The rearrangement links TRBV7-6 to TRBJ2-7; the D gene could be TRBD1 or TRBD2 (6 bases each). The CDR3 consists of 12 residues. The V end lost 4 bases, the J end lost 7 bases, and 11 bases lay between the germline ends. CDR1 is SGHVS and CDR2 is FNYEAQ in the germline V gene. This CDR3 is CASSWGRGEQYF. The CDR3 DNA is TGTGCCAGCAGCTGGGGGCGGGGTGAGCAGTACTTC.

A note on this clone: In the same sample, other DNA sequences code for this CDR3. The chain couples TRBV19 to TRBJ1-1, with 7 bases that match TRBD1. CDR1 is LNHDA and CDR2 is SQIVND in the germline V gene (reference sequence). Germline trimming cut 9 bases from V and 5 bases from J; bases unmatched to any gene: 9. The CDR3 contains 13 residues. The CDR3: CASRTGRGTEAFF. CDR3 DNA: TGTGCCAGCCGGACAGGTCGGGGGACTGAAGCTTTCTTT. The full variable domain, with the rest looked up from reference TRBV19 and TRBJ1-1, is DGGITQSPKYLFRKEGQNVTLSCEQNLNHDAMYWYRQDPGQGLRLIYYSQIVNDFQKGDIAEGYSVSREKKESFPLTVTSAQKNPTAFYLCASRTGRGTEAFFGQGTRLTVV.

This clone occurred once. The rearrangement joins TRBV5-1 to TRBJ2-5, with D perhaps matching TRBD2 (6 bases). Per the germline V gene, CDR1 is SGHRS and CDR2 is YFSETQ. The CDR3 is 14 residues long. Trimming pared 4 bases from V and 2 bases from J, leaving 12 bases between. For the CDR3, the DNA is TGCGCCAGCAGCCACCGGGACTGGCAAGAGACCCAGTACTTC. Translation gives CASSHRDWQETQYF.

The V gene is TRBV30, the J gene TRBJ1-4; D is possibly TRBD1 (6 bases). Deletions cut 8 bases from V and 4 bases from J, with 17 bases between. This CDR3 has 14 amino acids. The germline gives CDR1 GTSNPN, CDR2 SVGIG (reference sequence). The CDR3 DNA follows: TGTGCCCTGAGTGTAGGACAGATTAATGAAAAACTGTTTTTT. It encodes CALSVGQINEKLFF. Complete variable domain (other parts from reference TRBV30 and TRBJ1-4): SQTIHQWPATLVQPVGSPLSLECTVEGTSNPNLYWYRQAAGRGLQLLFYSVGIGQISSEVPQNLSASRPQDRQFILSSKKLLLSDSGFYLCALSVGQINEKLFFGSGTQLSVL.

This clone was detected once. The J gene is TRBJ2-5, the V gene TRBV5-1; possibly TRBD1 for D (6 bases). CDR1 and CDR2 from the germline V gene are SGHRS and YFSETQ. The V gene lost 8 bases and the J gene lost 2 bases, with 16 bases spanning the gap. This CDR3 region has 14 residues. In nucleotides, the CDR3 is TGCGCCAGTACTCTAGGGGGAGCGCAAGAGACCCAGTACTTC. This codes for CASTLGGAQETQYF.

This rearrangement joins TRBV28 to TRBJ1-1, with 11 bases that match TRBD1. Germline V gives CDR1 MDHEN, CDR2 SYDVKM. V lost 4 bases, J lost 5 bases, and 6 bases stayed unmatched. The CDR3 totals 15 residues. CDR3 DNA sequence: TGTGCCAGCAGTTCCCGGACAGGGGGCTGGACTGAAGCTTTCTTT. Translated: CASSSRTGGWTEAFF.

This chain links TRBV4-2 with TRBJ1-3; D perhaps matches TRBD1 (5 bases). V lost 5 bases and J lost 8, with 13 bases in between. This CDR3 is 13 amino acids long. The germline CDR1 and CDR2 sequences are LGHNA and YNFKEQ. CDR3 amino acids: CASSEAQGHTIYF. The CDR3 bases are TGTGCCAGCAGCGAGGCGCAGGGTCACACCATATATTTT.

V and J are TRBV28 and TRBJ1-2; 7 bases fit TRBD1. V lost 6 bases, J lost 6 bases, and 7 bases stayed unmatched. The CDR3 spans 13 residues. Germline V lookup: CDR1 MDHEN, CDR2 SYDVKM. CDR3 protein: CASSPGQLNGYTF. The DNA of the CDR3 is TGTGCCAGCAGCCCGGGACAGCTGAATGGCTACACCTTC.

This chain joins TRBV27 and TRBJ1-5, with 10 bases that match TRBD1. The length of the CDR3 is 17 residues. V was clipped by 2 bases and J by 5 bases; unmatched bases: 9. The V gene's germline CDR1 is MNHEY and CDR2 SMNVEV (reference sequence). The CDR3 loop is CASSLQMTGGHYQPQHF. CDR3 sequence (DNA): TGTGCCAGCAGTTTACAAATGACAGGGGGCCATTATCAGCCCCAGCATTTT.

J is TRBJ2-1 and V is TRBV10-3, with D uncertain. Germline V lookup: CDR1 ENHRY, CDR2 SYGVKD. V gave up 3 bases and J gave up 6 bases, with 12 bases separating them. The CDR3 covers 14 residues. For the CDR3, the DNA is TGTGCCATCAGTGAAAAAGGGCCTATCAATGAGCAGTTCTTC. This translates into CAISEKGPINEQFF.

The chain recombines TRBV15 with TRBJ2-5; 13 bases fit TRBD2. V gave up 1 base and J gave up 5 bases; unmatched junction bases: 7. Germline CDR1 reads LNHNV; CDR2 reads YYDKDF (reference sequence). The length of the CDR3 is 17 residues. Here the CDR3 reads CATSRGGTSGTEETQYF. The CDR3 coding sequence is TGTGCCACCAGCAGAGGTGGGACTAGCGGGACCGAGGAGACCCAGTACTTC.

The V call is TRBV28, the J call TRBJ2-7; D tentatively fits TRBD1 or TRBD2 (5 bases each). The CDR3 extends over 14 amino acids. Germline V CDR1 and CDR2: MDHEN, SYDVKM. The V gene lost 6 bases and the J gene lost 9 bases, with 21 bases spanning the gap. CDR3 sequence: CASRGLGTRGWQYF. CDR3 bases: TGTGCCAGCAGGGGTCTCGGGACCCGCGGATGGCAGTACTTC.

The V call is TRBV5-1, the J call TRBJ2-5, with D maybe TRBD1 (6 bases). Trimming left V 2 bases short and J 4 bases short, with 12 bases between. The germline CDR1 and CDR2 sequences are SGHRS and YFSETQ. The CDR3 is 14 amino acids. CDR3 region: CASSFGTSRETQYF. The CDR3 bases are TGCGCCAGCAGCTTCGGGACAAGCCGAGAGACCCAGTACTTC. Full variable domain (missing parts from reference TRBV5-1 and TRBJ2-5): KAGVTQTPRYLIKTRGQQVTLSCSPISGHRSVSWYQQTPGQGLQFLFEYFSETQRNKGNFPGRFSGRQFSNSRSEMNVSTLELGDSALYLCASSFGTSRETQYFGPGTRLLVL.

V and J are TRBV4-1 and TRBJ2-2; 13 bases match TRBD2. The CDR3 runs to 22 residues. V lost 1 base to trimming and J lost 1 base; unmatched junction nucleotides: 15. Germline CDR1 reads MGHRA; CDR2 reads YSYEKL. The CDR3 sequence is CASSQVLSMGTSGRENTGELFF. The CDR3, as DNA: TGCGCCAGCAGCCAAGTTCTAAGCATGGGAACTAGCGGGAGGGAGAACACCGGGGAGCTGTTTTTT.

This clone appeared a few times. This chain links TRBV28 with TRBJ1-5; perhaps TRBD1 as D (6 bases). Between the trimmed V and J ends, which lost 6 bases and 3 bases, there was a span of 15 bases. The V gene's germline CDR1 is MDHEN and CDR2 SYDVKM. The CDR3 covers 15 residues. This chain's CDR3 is CASSRTQGHNQPQHF. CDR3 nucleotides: TGTGCCAGCAGCCGTACTCAGGGACACAATCAGCCCCAGCATTTT.

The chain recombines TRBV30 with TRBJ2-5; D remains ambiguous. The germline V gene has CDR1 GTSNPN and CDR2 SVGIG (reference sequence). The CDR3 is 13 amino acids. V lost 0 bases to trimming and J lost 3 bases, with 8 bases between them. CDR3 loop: CAWSVDGEETQYF. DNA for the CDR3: TGTGCCTGGAGTGTAGATGGGGAAGAGACCCAGTACTTC.

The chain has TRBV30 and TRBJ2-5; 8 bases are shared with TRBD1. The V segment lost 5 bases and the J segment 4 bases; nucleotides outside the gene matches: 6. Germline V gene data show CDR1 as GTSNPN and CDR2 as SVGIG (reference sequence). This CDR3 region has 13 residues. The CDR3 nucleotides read TGTGCCTGGGAAAAGGACAGGGCAGAGACCCAGTACTTC. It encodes CAWEKDRAETQYF.

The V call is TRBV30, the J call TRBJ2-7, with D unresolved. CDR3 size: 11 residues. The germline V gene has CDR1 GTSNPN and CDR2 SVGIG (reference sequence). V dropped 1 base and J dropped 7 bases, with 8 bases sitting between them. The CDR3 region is CAWSERYEQYF. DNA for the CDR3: TGTGCCTGGAGTGAGAGATATGAGCAGTACTTC.

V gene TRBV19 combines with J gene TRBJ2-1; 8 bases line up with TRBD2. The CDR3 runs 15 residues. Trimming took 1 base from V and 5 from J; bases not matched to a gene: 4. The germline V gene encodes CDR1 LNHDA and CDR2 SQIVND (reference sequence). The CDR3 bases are TGTGCCAGTAGTATAGGCCTAGCGGGTAACAATGAGCAGTTCTTC. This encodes CASSIGLAGNNEQFF.

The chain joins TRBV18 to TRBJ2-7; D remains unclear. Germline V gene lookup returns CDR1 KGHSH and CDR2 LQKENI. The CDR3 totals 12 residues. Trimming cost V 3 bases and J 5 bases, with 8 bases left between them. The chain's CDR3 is CASSPSGDEQYF. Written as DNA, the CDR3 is TGTGCCAGCTCACCTTCAGGCGACGAGCAGTACTTC. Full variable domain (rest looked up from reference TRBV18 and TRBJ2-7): NAGVMQNPRHLVRRRGQEARLRCSPMKGHSHVYWYRQLPEEGLKFMVYLQKENIIDESGMPKERFSAEFPKEGPSILRIQQVVRGDSAAYFCASSPSGDEQYFGPGTRLTVT.

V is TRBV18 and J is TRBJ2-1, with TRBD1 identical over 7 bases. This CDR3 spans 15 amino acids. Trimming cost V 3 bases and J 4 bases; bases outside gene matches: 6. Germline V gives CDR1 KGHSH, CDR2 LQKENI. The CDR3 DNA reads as TGTGCCAGCTCACCCTGGACAGGAAGGTACAATGAGCAGTTCTTC. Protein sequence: CASSPWTGRYNEQFF.

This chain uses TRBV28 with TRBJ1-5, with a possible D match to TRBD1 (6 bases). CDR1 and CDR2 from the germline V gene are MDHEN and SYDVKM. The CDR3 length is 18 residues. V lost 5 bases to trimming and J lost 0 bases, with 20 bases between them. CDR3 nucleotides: TGTGCCAGCAGTACCACGGGACACAGAGTGGTTAGCAATCAGCCCCAGCATTTT. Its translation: CASSTTGHRVVSNQPQHF.

CDR3 sequence reads: CASSQVLAGGGGNQPQHF. CDR3 DNA: TGCGCCAGCAGCCAGGTCCTAGCAGGGGGTGGCGGCAATCAGCCCCAGCATTTT. The chain combines TRBV4-1 with TRBJ1-5, with 7 nucleotides matching TRBD1. V trimming: 3 bases; J trimming: 2 bases; junction bases outside the gene matches: 13. The length of the CDR3 is 18 residues. Per germline, CDR1 MGHRA and CDR2 YSYEKL.